This record concerns one T cell receptor beta chain sequence. These data originate in a study of blood T cell repertoires in COVID-19. In the authors' methods: Estimates of nucleated cell counts were drawn from the amplification of reference gene primers. Some clones are missing from TCRdb's copy, which holds only in-frame ones; the method was immunoSEQ multiplex PCR. D and trimming were read from the DNA, whereas the V and J calls and clone size are those reported in that table. The sample consists of around 390,000 clones, around 87% of them appearing once. The germline CDR1 and CDR2 sequences are SGHTS and YDEGEE. V gave up 0 bases and J gave up 4 bases; unmatched junction bases: 0. CDR3 size: 13 residues.

This sequence was found in a woman between 50 and 59 years old who had recovered from COVID-19. V is TRBV5-8 and J is TRBJ1-2; 7 bases are shared with TRBD1. Material: PBMCs or T cells enriched from blood (not recorded which). This CDR3 is CASSLAGGYGYTF. DNA for the CDR3: TGTGCCAGCAGCTTGGCAGGGGGCTATGGCTACACCTTC.